The 9 T cell receptor beta chains listed next were all sequenced from one sample in a study of human T cells and chemical hapten exposure. As the library was built, unique molecular identifiers were attached to individual cDNA molecules. TCRdb reprocessed the reads via MiXCR and lists one record per CDR3 protein. The sample includes about 4,400 distinct CDR3 sequences, about 52% of them seen just once. Treatment of the sample: therapeutic diphenylcyclopropenone sensitization with weekly scalp DPC. The sequencing used whole blood, collected before DPC sensitization or 2, 6, or about 24 weeks after (not recorded which). All receptors come from an adult with alopecia areata. Some clones in this sample may be carry-over from other donors' samples. This table probably holds off-target reads from a library built for another chain.

The chain joins TRBV12-3 or TRBV12-4 to TRBJ2-3; 10 bases match TRBD1. The CDR3 spans 15 residues. The V and J ends lost 6 bases and 6 bases, in that order; junction bases with no gene match: 9. The DNA of the CDR3 is TGTGCCAGCAGCCGCAGGACAGGGGGTAGCGATACGCAGTATTTT. Residues: CASSRRTGGSDTQYF.

The CDR3 region has the DNA TGTGCCAGCAGAGGGACCGCTCTCAACAATGAGCAGTTCTTC. As protein: CASRGTALNNEQFF. The V gene is TRBV7-2, the J gene TRBJ2-1; either TRBD1 or TRBD2 may supply D (5 bases each). The CDR3 runs 14 residues. Germline V gene data show CDR1 as SGHTA and CDR2 as FQGNSA. With 6 bases removed from V and 5 bases from J, the gap between germline ends came to 14 bases.

This chain uses TRBV6-5 with TRBJ1-6; 9 positions agree with TRBD1. Germline V gene data show CDR1 as MNHEY and CDR2 as SVGAGI. V dropped 6 bases and J dropped 6; count of bases not matched to a gene: 0. The CDR3 contains 13 residues. The CDR3 DNA is TGTGCCAGCAGGGGACAGGGTAATTCACCCCTCCACTTT. It is translated as CASRGQGNSPLHF.

V usage is TRBV28 and J usage is TRBJ2-3; TRBD2 aligns across 8 bases. Germline V gene data show CDR1 as MDHEN and CDR2 as SYDVKM. With 2 bases clipped from V and 7 bases from J, the junction kept 8 bases outside the gene matches. The CDR3 spans 15 residues. CDR3 residues: CASSLQLAGDYTQYF. In DNA form, the CDR3 reads TGTGCCAGCAGTTTACAGCTAGCGGGTGATTATACGCAGTATTTT.

This chain's CDR3 is CASSLGGFGETQYF. Here the CDR3 DNA reads TGTGCCAGCAGCCTGGGGGGTTTCGGAGAGACCCAGTACTTC. The chain recombines TRBV6-6 with TRBJ2-5; a possible D gene is TRBD2 (6 bases). The germline V gene has CDR1 MNHNY and CDR2 SVGAGI (reference sequence). The length of the CDR3 is 14 residues. The ends were cut back, 6 bases at V and 4 bases at J, with 15 bases in the middle.

The table lists this clonotype with a few counts. The J gene is TRBJ2-5, the V gene TRBV4-1; TRBD2 aligns across 9 bases. With 0 bases clipped from V and 1 base from J, the junction kept 3 bases outside the gene matches. CDR3 length: 16 residues. Per germline, CDR1 MGHRA and CDR2 YSYEKL. The CDR3 protein is CASSQDLAGVQETQYF. CDR3 nucleotides: TGCGCCAGCAGCCAAGACTTAGCGGGGGTCCAAGAGACCCAGTACTTC.

This chain uses TRBV7-9 with TRBJ2-5; D unresolved. This CDR3 contains 10 residues. Trimming left V 1 base short and J 6 bases short, with 0 bases between. Germline CDR1 and CDR2: SEHNR and FQNEAQ (reference sequence). Written as DNA, the CDR3 is TGTGCCAGCAGCTTAGAGACCCAGTACTTC. Translated: CASSLETQYF.

The chain is built from TRBV11-2 and TRBJ2-2; no clear D. In germline, CDR1 is SGHAT, CDR2 FQNNGV. The CDR3 totals 15 residues. V shed 5 bases and J shed 5 bases, with 15 bases lying between them. In DNA form, the CDR3 reads TGTGCCAGCAGCACCAGCCTCGTGGAAACCGGGGAGCTGTTTTTT. As protein: CASSTSLVETGELFF.

In its sample, this clonotype was seen a few times. The V call is TRBV6-6, the J call TRBJ1-1; TRBD1 matches 12 bases. This CDR3 is built from 13 residues. Trimming removed 4 bases from V and 8 bases from J; junction bases left unmatched: 2. CDR1 MNHNY and CDR2 SVGAGI come from the germline V gene (reference sequence). CDR3 residues: CASSWGTGGEAFF. The CDR3 coding sequence is TGTGCCAGCAGTTGGGGGACAGGGGGCGAAGCTTTCTTT.